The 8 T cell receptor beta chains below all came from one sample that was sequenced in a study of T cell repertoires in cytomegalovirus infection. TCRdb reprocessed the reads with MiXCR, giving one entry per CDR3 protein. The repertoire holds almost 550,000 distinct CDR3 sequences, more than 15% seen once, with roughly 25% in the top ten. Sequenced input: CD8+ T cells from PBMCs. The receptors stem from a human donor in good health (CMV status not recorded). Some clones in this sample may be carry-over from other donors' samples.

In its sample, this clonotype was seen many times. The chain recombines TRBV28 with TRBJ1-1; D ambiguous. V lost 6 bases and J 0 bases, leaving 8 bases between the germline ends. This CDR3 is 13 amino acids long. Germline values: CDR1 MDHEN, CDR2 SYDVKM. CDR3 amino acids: CASSRIMNTEAFF. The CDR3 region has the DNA TGTGCCAGCAGCCGTATAATGAACACTGAAGCTTTCTTT.

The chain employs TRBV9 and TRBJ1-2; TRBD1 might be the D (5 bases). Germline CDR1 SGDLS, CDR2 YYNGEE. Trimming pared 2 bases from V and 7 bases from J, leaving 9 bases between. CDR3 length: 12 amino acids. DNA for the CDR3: TGTGCCAGCAGCGTTGGGGGGGGTGGCTACACCTTC. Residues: CASSVGGGGYTF.

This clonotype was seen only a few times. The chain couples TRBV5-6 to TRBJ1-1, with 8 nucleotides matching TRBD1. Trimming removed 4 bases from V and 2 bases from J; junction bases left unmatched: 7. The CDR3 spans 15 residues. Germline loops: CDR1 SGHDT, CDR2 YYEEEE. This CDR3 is CASSTRQGPNTEAFF. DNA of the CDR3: TGTGCCAGCAGCACAAGACAGGGGCCTAACACTGAAGCTTTCTTT.

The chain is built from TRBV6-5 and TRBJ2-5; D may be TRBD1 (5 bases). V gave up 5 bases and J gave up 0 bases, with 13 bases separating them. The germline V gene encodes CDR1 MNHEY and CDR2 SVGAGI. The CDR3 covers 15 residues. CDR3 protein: CASSRYRSYQETQYF. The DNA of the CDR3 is TGTGCCAGCAGTCGTTACAGGAGTTACCAAGAGACCCAGTACTTC.

The CDR3 protein is CASLSHRGLCTF. The DNA for the CDR3 is TGTGCCAGCCTAAGCCACAGGGGGCTTTGCACCTTC. The chain has TRBV6-8 and TRBJ1-2; 9 bases are a match to TRBD1. V lost 8 bases to trimming and J lost 13 bases; unmatched junction nucleotides: 11. The CDR3 extends over 12 amino acids. The germline gives CDR1 MNHGY, CDR2 SAAAGT.

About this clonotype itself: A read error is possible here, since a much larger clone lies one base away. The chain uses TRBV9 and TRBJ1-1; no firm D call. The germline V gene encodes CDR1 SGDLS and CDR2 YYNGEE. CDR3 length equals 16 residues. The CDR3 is CGSSVVEWGAGTEAFF. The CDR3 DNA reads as TGTGGCAGCAGCGTAGTTGAGTGGGGAGCGGGCACTGAAGCTTTCTTT.

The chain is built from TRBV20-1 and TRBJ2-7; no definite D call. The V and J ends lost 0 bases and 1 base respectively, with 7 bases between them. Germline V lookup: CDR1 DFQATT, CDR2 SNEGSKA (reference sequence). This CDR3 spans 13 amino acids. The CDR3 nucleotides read TGCAGTGCTAGAGACGGCCATTCCTACGAGCAGTACTTC. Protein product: CSARDGHSYEQYF.

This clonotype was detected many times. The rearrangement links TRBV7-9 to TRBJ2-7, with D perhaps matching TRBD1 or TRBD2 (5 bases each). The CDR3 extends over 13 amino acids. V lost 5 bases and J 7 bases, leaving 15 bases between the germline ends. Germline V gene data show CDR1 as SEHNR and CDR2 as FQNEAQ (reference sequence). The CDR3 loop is CASSRGAREEQYF. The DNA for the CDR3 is TGTGCCAGCAGCCGAGGGGCAAGGGAAGAGCAGTACTTC.